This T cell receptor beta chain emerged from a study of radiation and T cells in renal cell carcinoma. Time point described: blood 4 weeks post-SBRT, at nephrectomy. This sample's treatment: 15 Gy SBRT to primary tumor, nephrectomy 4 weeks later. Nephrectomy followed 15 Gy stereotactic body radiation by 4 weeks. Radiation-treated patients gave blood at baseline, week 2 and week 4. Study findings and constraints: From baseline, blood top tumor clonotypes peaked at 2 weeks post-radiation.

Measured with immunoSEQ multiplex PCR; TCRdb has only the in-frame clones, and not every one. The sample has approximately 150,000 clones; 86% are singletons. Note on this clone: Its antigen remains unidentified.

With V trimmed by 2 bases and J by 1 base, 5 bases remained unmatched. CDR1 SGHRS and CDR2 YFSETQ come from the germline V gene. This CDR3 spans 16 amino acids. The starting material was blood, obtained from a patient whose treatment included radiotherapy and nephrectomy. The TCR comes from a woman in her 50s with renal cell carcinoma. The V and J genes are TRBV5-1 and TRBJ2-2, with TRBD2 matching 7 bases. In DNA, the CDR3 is TGCGCCAGCAGCTTATCCGGGACTATGAACACCGGGGAGCTGTTTTTT. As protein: CASSLSGTMNTGELFF.